Listed here are 9 T cell receptor beta chains from one sample, sequenced in a study of T cell changes during pregnancy in multiple sclerosis (dated 2019 in TCRdb). Library preparation used the immunoSEQ multiplex PCR assay. Drawn from immuneACCESS, this table holds only the in-frame rearrangements with V and J called that TCRdb kept. Clones are partly lost; checked studies trace under half to an unresolved V gene and leave the rest unexplained. For this sample there are tens of thousands of clones; less than 90% appear just once. Of the sample, about 7.7% falls within the top ten clones. Material: CD8+ T cells from peripheral blood mononuclear cells, obtained after pregnancy. These receptor sequences come from a female donor with multiple sclerosis, enrolled in a pregnancy study.

CDR3 nucleotide sequence: TGTGCCAGCAGCGTCCGACTAGCGGGAACTAGCACAGATACGCAGTATTTT. This sequence encodes CASSVRLAGTSTDTQYF. The chain couples TRBV7-2 to TRBJ2-3, with 11 bases aligning to TRBD2. CDR1 and CDR2 from the germline V gene are SGHTA and FQGNSA. J was trimmed by 0 bases and V by 5 bases; bases with no gene match: 7. There are 17 residues in the CDR3. Filled out from reference TRBV7-2 and TRBJ2-3, the complete variable domain reads GAGVSQSPSNKVTEKGKDVELRCDPISGHTALYWYRQSLGQGLEFLIYFQGNSAPDKSGLPSDRFSAERTGGSVSTLTIQRTQQEDSAVYLCASSVRLAGTSTDTQYFGPGTRLTVL.

The CDR3 bases are TGTGCCAGCAGACTCACTAGCGGGAGCCCAGATACGCAGTATTTT. Translation gives CASRLTSGSPDTQYF. The rearrangement links TRBV7-9 to TRBJ2-3, with 11 bases matching TRBD2. Germline CDR1 and CDR2: SEHNR and FQNEAQ (reference sequence). The CDR3 extends over 15 amino acids. V gave up 6 bases and J gave up 4 bases; unmatched junction bases: 6.

This clone has just a few counts. The rearrangement uses TRBV6-1 and TRBJ1-1, with TRBD1 identical over 9 bases. CDR1 and CDR2 (germline): MNHNS, SASEGT. Unmatched junction bases numbered 7, after V lost 6 bases and J lost 2 bases. This CDR3 comprises 15 residues. The CDR3 loop reads CASRAVDRGNTEAFF. In DNA, the CDR3 is TGTGCCAGCAGAGCCGTGGACAGGGGCAACACTGAAGCTTTCTTT.

V usage is TRBV30 and J usage is TRBJ2-5; TRBD2 matches 11 bases. Per germline, CDR1 GTSNPN and CDR2 SVGIG (reference sequence). Unmatched junction bases numbered 6, after V lost 4 bases and J lost 5 bases. The CDR3 covers 14 residues. CDR3 in amino acids: CAWTGTSGSETQYF. Written as DNA, the CDR3 is TGTGCCTGGACGGGAACTAGCGGGAGTGAGACCCAGTACTTC.

This clone came up once. This CDR3 reads CASSMTSGDTQYF. Here the CDR3 DNA reads TGTGCCAGTAGTATGACTAGCGGGGATACGCAGTATTTT. This chain uses TRBV19 with TRBJ2-3, with TRBD2 identical over 10 bases. This CDR3 is built from 13 residues. V trimming: 3 bases; J trimming: 6 bases; junction bases outside the gene matches: 0. Germline V lookup: CDR1 LNHDA, CDR2 SQIVND (reference sequence). The variable domain in full, completed from reference TRBV19 and TRBJ2-3, reads DGGITQSPKYLFRKEGQNVTLSCEQNLNHDAMYWYRQDPGQGLRLIYYSQIVNDFQKGDIAEGYSVSREKKESFPLTVTSAQKNPTAFYLCASSMTSGDTQYFGPGTRLTVL.

This clone was recorded once. The genes are TRBV7-9 and TRBJ1-3, with D unclear. The CDR3 runs to 15 residues. In germline, CDR1 is SEHNR, CDR2 FQNEAQ (reference sequence). Trimming shortened V by 5 bases and J by 0 bases, and 11 bases separated the two germline ends. CDR3 nucleotide sequence: TGTGCCAGCAGCACCTACGGGTACTCTGGAAACACCATATATTTT. It is translated as CASSTYGYSGNTIYF.

This clone was observed once. This chain uses TRBV27 with TRBJ1-2, with 7 nucleotides matching TRBD1. Germline V gene data show CDR1 as MNHEY and CDR2 as SMNVEV (reference sequence). The CDR3 sequence is 14 residues long. V was clipped by 6 bases and J by 0 bases; unmatched bases: 4. In nucleotides, the CDR3 is TGTGCCAGCAGATTTACAGGGGCTAACTATGGCTACACCTTC. This translates into CASRFTGANYGYTF.

The rearrangement joins TRBV5-1 to TRBJ2-3; 8 nucleotides match TRBD1. Trimming at V came to 6 bases and at J to 6 bases, leaving 9 bases not matched to a gene. Germline values: CDR1 SGHRS, CDR2 YFSETQ. This CDR3 has 14 amino acids. The CDR3: CASNLGQGPDTQYF. The CDR3 DNA sequence: TGCGCCAGCAACCTCGGACAGGGACCCGATACGCAGTATTTT.

J is TRBJ2-7 and V is TRBV27; 7 nucleotides agree with TRBD2. V trimming: 3 bases; J trimming: 4 bases; junction bases outside the gene matches: 6. There are 14 residues in the CDR3. Germline CDR1 and CDR2: MNHEY and SMNVEV (reference sequence). The CDR3 DNA is TGTGCCAGCAGTTTTTCTAGCGGAGAGTACGAGCAGTACTTC. Its translation: CASSFSSGEYEQYF.